This T cell receptor (beta chain) stems from a study of cytomegalovirus exposure and HLA in healthy donors. For this clone: Its antigen is as yet unknown.

PCR employed 60 Vbeta and 13 Jbeta primers. Libraries were prepared by immunoSEQ multiplex PCR; TCRdb keeps only in-frame clonotypes and omits some of them. The data contain around 100,000 clones, 70% to 85% of them singletons. The CDR3 is 16 residues long. CDR1 MNHNS and CDR2 SASEGT come from the germline V gene. The V segment lost 4 bases and the J segment 5 bases; nucleotides outside the gene matches: 5. General study points: Under in vitro conditions, a few CMV-associated chains were confirmed as specific for CMV antigens.

V usage is TRBV6-1 and J usage is TRBJ2-2; TRBD1 agrees at 12 bases. The receptor was derived from a woman between 18 and 29 years old in good health and CMV-seronegative. The sample was PBMCs. This CDR3 reads CASSVLGQGATGELFF. The CDR3 DNA sequence: TGTGCCAGCAGTGTATTGGGACAGGGGGCTACCGGGGAGCTGTTTTTT.